The 12 T cell receptor beta chains listed next were all sequenced from one sample in a study of regulatory T cells in long-lasting Graves disease. Arm-PCR of CDR3 regions with iRepertoire HTBI primers generated TCR beta libraries. MiXCR was run by TCRdb on the multiplex PCR reads, yielding one entry per CDR3 protein. This sample yields about 470,000 distinct CDR3 sequences, of which around 20% are seen a single time; roughly 8% belongs to the top ten. The time point: persistent/refractory GD, antithyroid drugs over 5 years with positive TRAb. The TCR library was made from RNA extracted from PBMCs. Sequenced material: peripheral blood mononuclear cells (PBMCs), taken when the disease was refractory, from a patient treated with antithyroid drugs. These receptors came from a female donor with Graves disease.

This clonotype appeared a few times. The chain employs TRBV7-6 and TRBJ2-7, with 7 bases fitting TRBD1. This CDR3 has 15 residues. The trim removed 5 bases at V and 3 bases at J, leaving 10 bases unmatched. The germline CDR1 and CDR2 sequences are SGHVS and FNYEAQ. CDR3 nucleotide sequence: TGTGCCAGCAGCCCCCGGGACAGCGGAAACTACGAGCAGTACTTC. This gives the protein CASSPRDSGNYEQYF.

The V gene is TRBV6-1, the J gene TRBJ2-7; the D gene is possibly TRBD2 (5 bases). Germline V gene sequence: CDR1 MNHNS, CDR2 SASEGT. This CDR3 spans 17 amino acids. Trimming cost V 6 bases and J 2 bases, with 23 bases left between them. The CDR3 reads CASRGYEGKLSTYEQYF. In DNA, the CDR3 is TGTGCCAGCAGGGGTTATGAGGGAAAGCTCTCTACCTACGAGCAGTACTTC.

This clonotype was picked up a small number of times. The junction and the germline gene differ at one end; a read error may be behind it. The chain recombines TRBV6-2 or TRBV6-3 with TRBJ2-1; 7 bases line up with TRBD1. CDR3 length: 18 residues. CDR1 is MNHEY and CDR2 is SVGEGT in the germline V gene. This CDR3 reads CASSPVPGQRSSYNEQFF. The CDR3 DNA sequence: TGCGCCAGCAGTCCGGTCCCGGGACAGCGGAGCTCCTACAATGAGCAGTTCTTC.

The chain has TRBV6-5 and TRBJ2-5, with 8 bases identical to TRBD1. V lost 0 bases to trimming and J lost 6 bases; unmatched junction nucleotides: 9. CDR3 length: 16 residues. Germline loops: CDR1 MNHEY, CDR2 SVGAGI. CDR3 loop: CASSYSTTGDKKTQYF. DNA for the CDR3: TGTGCCAGCAGTTACTCGACGACAGGGGATAAGAAGACCCAGTACTTC.

This clonotype was seen a handful of times. The chain employs TRBV12-3 or TRBV12-4 and TRBJ2-6; the match to TRBD1 covers 8 bases. This CDR3 spans 17 amino acids. V trimming: 3 bases; J trimming: 2 bases; junction bases outside the gene matches: 6. CDR3 region: CASSLGQASPGANVLTF. The CDR3 DNA sequence: TGTGCCAGCAGTTTGGGACAGGCGAGCCCTGGGGCCAACGTCCTGACTTTC.

This clonotype was picked up a small number of times. The V and J genes are TRBV7-9 and TRBJ2-5, with D maybe TRBD1 (6 bases). The CDR3 loop spans 13 amino acids. The V and J ends lost 5 bases and 5 bases respectively, with 12 bases between them. The germline CDR1 and CDR2 sequences are SEHNR and FQNEAQ (reference sequence). The CDR3 reads CASSKTGRETQYF. The CDR3, as DNA: TGTGCCAGCAGCAAAACAGGGCGCGAGACCCAGTACTTC. The full variable domain, with the rest looked up from reference TRBV7-9 and TRBJ2-5, is DTGVSQNPRHKITKRGQNVTFRCDPISEHNRLYWYRQTLGQGPEFLTYFQNEAQLEKSRLLSDRFSAERPKGSFSTLEIQRTEQGDSAMYLCASSKTGRETQYFGPGTRLLVL.

Only a few counts were recorded for this clonotype. This chain connects TRBV11-1 to TRBJ2-7; either TRBD1 or TRBD2 may fit D (5 bases each). V was trimmed by 5 bases and J by 2 bases, leaving 13 bases between them. Germline V lookup: CDR1 SGHAT, CDR2 FQDESV (reference sequence). The length of the CDR3 is 14 residues. This chain's CDR3 is CASSRGPSPYEQYF. CDR3 in DNA: TGTGCCAGCAGCCGGGGACCGTCACCCTACGAGCAGTACTTC.

This clonotype was seen more than once but under ten times. The J gene is TRBJ2-2, the V gene TRBV7-9; the match to TRBD2 covers 8 bases. Trimming cost V 4 bases and J 5 bases; bases outside gene matches: 9. The CDR3 sequence is 16 residues long. Germline V lookup: CDR1 SEHNR, CDR2 FQNEAQ (reference sequence). The CDR3 reads CASSSSAGVKTGELFF. DNA of the CDR3: TGTGCCAGCAGCTCCTCAGCGGGAGTAAAAACCGGGGAGCTGTTTTTT.

Remarks on this clonotype: A read error may explain this, as a much larger clone is one base away. V gene TRBV7-2 combines with J gene TRBJ2-5; D remains unclear. The CDR3 has 16 amino acids. Germline CDR1 and CDR2: SGHTA and FQGNSA. V was pared by 5 bases and J by 0 bases, with 16 bases between. DNA for the CDR3: TGTACCAGCAGCCCCGTTAGGCGGCGGTACCAAGAGACCCAGTACTTC. Its translation: CTSSPVRRRYQETQYF.

This clonotype was recorded at least ten times. The chain has TRBV30 and TRBJ1-5, with D perhaps matching TRBD1 (5 bases). Germline V gene sequence: CDR1 GTSNPN, CDR2 SVGIG (reference sequence). The CDR3 consists of 16 residues. Trimming stripped 3 bases from V and 4 bases from J, with 19 bases between. Here the CDR3 reads CAWSQVRDAKNQPQHF. In nucleotides, the CDR3 is TGTGCCTGGAGCCAAGTACGGGACGCCAAGAATCAGCCCCAGCATTTT.

In this sample, this clonotype turned up many times. Written as DNA, the CDR3 is TGTGCCAGCAGCCCGGGGGGGTCGGGTGAAAAACTGTTTTTT. Translating gives CASSPGGSGEKLFF. This sequence joins TRBV11-2 and TRBJ1-4; possible D gene TRBD1, 5 bases. The CDR3 covers 14 residues. Trimming took off 5 bases at V and 7 bases at J, with 14 bases between the two ends. CDR1 is SGHAT, CDR2 FQNNGV, per germline.

At least ten counts were recorded for this clonotype. This chain connects TRBV28 to TRBJ1-6; no clear D. Looked up from germline, CDR1 is MDHEN and CDR2 is SYDVKM. This CDR3 has 15 residues. The germline V and J ends were trimmed by 6 bases and 0 bases, with 9 bases remaining between them. This chain's CDR3 is CASRLMSSYNSPLHF. CDR3 coding DNA: TGTGCCAGCAGACTCATGAGCTCCTATAATTCACCCCTCCACTTT.